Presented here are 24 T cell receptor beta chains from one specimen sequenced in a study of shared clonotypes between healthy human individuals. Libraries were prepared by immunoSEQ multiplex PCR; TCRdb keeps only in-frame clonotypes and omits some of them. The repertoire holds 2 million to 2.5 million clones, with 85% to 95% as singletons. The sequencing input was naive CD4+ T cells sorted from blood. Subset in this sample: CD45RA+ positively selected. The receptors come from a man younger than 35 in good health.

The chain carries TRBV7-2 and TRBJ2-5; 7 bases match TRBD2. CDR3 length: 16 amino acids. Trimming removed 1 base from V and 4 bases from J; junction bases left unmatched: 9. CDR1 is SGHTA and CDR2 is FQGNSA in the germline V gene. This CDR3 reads CASSLEIGRVGETQYF. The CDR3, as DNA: TGTGCCAGCAGCTTAGAGATAGGGAGGGTAGGAGAGACCCAGTACTTC.

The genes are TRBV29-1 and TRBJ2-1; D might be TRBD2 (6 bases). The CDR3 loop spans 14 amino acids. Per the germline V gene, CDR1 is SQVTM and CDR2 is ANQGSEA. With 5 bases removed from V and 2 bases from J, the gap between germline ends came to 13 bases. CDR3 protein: CSVPGTPPYNEQFF. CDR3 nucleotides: TGCAGCGTTCCCGGGACTCCCCCCTACAATGAGCAGTTCTTC.

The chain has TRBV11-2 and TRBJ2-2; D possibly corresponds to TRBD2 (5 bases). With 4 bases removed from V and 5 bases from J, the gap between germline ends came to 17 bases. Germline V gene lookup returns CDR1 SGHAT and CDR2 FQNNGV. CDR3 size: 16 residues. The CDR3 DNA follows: TGTGCCAGCAGCTGGCCCCGGATTCTAGCAACCGGGGAGCTGTTTTTT. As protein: CASSWPRILATGELFF.

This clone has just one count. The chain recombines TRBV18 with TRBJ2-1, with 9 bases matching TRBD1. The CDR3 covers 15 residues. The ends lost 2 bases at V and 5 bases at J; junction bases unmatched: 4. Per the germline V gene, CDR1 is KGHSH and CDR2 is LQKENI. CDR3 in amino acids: CASSPGTGNHNEQFF. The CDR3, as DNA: TGTGCCAGCTCACCAGGGACAGGGAACCACAATGAGCAGTTCTTC.

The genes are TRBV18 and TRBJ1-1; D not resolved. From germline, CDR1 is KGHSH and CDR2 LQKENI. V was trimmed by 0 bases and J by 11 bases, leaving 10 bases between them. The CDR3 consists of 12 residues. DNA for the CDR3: TGTGCCAGCTCACCACCCCTAGCCGTGGCTTTCTTT. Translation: CASSPPLAVAFF.

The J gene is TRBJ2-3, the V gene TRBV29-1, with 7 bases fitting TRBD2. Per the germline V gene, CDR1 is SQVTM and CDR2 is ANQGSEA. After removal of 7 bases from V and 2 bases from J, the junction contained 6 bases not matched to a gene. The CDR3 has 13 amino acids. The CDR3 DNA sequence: TGCAGCGCCGTGGGGGGGAACACAGATACGCAGTATTTT. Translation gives CSAVGGNTDTQYF.

The CDR3 loop is CASSLDRASYEQYF. For the CDR3, the DNA is TGTGCCAGCAGTTTAGACAGGGCTTCCTACGAGCAGTACTTC. V is TRBV6-5 and J is TRBJ2-7; 7 bases fit TRBD1. The CDR3 totals 14 residues. Looked up from germline, CDR1 is MNHEY and CDR2 is SVGAGI. V lost 4 bases and J lost 1; bases outside the gene matches: 4.

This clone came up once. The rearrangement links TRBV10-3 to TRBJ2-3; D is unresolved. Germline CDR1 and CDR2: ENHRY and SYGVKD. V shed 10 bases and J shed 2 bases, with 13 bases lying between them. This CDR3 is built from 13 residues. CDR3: CATQVSYTDTQYF. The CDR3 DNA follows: TGTGCCACTCAGGTTTCTTACACAGATACGCAGTATTTT.

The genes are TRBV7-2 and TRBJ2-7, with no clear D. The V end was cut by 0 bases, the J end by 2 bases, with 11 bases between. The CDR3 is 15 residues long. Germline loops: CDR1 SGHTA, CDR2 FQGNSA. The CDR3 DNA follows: TGTGCCAGCAGCTTAGCGGGCGACGGAACCTACGAGCAGTACTTC. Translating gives CASSLAGDGTYEQYF.

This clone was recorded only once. CDR3: CASSSPRLAGGQDTQYF. The CDR3 DNA follows: TGTGCCAGCAGTTCACCTCGACTAGCGGGGGGGCAAGATACGCAGTATTTT. The genes are TRBV28 and TRBJ2-3; 14 bases align to TRBD2. J gave up 5 bases and V 4 bases, and 8 bases lay outside the gene matches. Germline CDR1 reads MDHEN; CDR2 reads SYDVKM. The CDR3 contains 17 residues.

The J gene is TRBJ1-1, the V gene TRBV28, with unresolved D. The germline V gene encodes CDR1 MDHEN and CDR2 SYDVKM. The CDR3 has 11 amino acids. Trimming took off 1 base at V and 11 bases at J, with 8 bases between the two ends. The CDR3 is CASSLLGRAFF. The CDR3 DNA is TGTGCCAGCAGTTTATTGGGGAGGGCTTTCTTT.

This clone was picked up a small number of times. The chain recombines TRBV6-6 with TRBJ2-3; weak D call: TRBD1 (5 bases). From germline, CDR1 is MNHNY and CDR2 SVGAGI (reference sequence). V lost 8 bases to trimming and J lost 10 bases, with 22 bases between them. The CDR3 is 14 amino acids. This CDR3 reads CASLGHPAQGAQYF. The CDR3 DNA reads TGTGCCAGCCTCGGACACCCGGCACAAGGGGCGCAGTATTTT.

CDR3 amino acids: CASSYGVGQGGEKLFF. The CDR3 coding sequence is TGTGCCAGCAGTTACGGGGTGGGACAGGGGGGAGAAAAACTGTTTTTT. The chain uses TRBV6-5 and TRBJ1-4; the match to TRBD1 covers 11 bases. The CDR3 runs 16 residues. The germline gives CDR1 MNHEY, CDR2 SVGAGI. The junction had 7 bases not matched to a gene; V was cut back by 2 bases and J by 8 bases.

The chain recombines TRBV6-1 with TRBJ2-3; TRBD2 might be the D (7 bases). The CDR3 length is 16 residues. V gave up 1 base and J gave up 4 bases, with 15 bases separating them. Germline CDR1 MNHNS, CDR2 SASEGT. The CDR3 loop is CASSEVWGRGSDTQYF. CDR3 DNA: TGTGCCAGCAGTGAAGTGTGGGGGAGGGGGTCAGATACGCAGTATTTT.

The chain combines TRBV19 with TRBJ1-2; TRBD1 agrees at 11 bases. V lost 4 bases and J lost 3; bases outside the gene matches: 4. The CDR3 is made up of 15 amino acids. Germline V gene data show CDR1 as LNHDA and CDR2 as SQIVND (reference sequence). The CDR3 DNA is TGTGCCAGTAGTAAGGGGACAGGGGGAGACTATGGCTACACCTTC. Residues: CASSKGTGGDYGYTF.

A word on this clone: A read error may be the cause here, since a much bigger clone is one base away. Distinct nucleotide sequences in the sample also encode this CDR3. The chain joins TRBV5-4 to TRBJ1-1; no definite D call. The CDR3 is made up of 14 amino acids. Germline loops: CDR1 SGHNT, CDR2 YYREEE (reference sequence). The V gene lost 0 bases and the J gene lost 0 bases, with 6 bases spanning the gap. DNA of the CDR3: TGTGCCAGCAGCTTGGGAGGGCTGAACACTGAAGCTTTCTTT. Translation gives CASSLGGLNTEAFF.

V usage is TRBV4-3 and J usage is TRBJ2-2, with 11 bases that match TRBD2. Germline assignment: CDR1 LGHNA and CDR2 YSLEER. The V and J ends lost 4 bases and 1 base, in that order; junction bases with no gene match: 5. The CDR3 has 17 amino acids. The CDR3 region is CASSLLAGVVNTGELFF. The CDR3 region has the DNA TGCGCCAGCAGCCTACTAGCGGGAGTTGTGAACACCGGGGAGCTGTTTTTT.

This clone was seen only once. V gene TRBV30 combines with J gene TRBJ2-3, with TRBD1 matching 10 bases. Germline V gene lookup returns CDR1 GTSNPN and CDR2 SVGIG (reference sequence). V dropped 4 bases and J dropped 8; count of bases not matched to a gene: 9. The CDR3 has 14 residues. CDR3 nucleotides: TGTGCCTGGATTTCGGACAGGGGGATTGGTACGCAGTATTTT. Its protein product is CAWISDRGIGTQYF.

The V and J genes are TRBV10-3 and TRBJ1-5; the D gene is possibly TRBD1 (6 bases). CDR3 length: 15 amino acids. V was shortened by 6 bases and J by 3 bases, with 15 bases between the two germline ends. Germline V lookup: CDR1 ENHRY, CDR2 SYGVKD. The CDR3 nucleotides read TGTGCCATCAGCGGTGGACAGCCTAACAATCAGCCCCAGCATTTT. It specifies CAISGGQPNNQPQHF.

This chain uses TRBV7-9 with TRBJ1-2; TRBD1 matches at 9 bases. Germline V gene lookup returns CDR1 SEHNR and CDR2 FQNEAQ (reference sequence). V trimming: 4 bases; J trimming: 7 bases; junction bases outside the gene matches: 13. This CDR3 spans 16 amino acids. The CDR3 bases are TGTGCCAGCAGCTCGACTAGCGGGACAGGGTTGAGTGGCTACACCTTC. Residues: CASSSTSGTGLSGYTF.

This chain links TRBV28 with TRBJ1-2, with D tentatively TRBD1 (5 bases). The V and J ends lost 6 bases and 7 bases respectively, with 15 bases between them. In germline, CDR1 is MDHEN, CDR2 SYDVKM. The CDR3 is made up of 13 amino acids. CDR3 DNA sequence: TGTGCCAGCAGCCCTAGGGGAAGGGTTGGCTACACCTTC. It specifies CASSPRGRVGYTF.

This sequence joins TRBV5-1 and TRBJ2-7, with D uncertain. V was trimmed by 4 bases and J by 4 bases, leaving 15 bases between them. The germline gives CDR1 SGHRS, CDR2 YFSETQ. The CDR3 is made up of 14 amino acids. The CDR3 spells CASSPNTRAYEQYF. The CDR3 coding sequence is TGCGCCAGCAGCCCCAACACTCGTGCTTACGAGCAGTACTTC.

CDR3 sequence: CASSSSANTGELFF. CDR3 bases: TGTGCCAGCAGCTCTAGCGCGAACACCGGGGAGCTGTTTTTT. This sequence joins TRBV7-2 and TRBJ2-2; D is perhaps TRBD2 (6 bases). Trimming removed 4 bases at V and 0 bases at J, with 6 bases between. The CDR3 is made up of 14 amino acids. CDR1 and CDR2 (germline): SGHTA, FQGNSA. Variable domain in full (rest from reference TRBV7-2 and TRBJ2-2): GAGVSQSPSNKVTEKGKDVELRCDPISGHTALYWYRQSLGQGLEFLIYFQGNSAPDKSGLPSDRFSAERTGGSVSTLTIQRTQQEDSAVYLCASSSSANTGELFFGEGSRLTVL.

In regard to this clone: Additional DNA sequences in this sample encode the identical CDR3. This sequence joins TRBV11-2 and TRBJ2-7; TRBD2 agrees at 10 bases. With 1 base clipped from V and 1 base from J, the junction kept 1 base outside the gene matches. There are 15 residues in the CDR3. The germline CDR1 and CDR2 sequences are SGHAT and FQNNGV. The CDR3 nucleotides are TGTGCCAGCAGCTTAGGGACTAGCGGATCCTACGAGCAGTACTTC. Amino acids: CASSLGTSGSYEQYF. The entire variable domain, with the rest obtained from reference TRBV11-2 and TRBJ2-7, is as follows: EAGVAQSPRYKIIEKRQSVAFWCNPISGHATLYWYQQILGQGPKLLIQFQNNGVVDDSQLPKDRFSAERLKGVDSTLKIQPAKLEDSAVYLCASSLGTSGSYEQYFGPGTRLTVT.